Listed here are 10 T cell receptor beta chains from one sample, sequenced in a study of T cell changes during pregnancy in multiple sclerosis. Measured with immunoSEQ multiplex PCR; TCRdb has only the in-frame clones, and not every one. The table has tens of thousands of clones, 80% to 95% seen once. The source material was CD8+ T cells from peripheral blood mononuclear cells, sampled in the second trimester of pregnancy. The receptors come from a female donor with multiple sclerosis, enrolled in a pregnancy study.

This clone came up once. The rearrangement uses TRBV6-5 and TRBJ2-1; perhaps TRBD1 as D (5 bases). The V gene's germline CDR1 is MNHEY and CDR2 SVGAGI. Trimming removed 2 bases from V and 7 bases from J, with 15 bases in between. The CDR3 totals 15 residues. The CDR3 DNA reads TGTGCCAGCAGTTACGGCAGGGAAGGGTTTAATGAGCAGTTCTTC. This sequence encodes CASSYGREGFNEQFF.

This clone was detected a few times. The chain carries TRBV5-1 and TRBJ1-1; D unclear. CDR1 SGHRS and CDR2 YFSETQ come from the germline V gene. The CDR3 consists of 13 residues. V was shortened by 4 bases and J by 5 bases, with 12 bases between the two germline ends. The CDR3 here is CASSQDWETEAFF. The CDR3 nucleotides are TGCGCCAGCAGCCAGGATTGGGAGACTGAAGCTTTCTTT.

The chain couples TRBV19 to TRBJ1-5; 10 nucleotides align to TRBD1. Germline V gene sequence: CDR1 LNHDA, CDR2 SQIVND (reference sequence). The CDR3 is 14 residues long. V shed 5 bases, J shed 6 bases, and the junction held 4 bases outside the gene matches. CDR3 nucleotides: TGTGCCAGTAGTGGCGGGACAGGGGTTCAGCCCCAGCATTTT. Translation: CASSGGTGVQPQHF.

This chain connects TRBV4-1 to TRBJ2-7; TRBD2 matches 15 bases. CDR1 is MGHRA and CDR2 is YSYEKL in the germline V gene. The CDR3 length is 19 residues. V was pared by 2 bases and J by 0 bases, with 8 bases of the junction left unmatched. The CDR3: CASSQRSGLAGGSSYEQYF. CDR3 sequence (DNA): TGCGCCAGCAGCCAAAGATCAGGACTAGCGGGAGGGAGCTCCTACGAGCAGTACTTC.

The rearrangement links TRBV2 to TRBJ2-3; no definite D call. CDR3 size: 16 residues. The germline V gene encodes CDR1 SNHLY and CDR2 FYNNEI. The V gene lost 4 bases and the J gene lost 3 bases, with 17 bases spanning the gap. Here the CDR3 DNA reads TGTGCCAGCAGTGTCGAGAACAGTGTCGTAACAGATACGCAGTATTTT. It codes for CASSVENSVVTDTQYF.

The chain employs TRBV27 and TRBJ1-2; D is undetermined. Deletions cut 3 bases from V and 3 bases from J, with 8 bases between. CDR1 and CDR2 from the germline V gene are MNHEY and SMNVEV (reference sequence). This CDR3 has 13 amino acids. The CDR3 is CASSFSSHYGYTF. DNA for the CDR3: TGTGCCAGCAGTTTTTCTTCTCACTATGGCTACACCTTC.

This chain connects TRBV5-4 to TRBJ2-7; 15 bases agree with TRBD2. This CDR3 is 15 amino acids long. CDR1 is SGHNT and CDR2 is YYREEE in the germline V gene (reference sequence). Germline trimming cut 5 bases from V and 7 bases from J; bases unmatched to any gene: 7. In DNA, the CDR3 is TGTGCCAGCAGAGTGGGACTAGCGGGAGGTGATGAGCAGTACTTC. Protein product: CASRVGLAGGDEQYF.

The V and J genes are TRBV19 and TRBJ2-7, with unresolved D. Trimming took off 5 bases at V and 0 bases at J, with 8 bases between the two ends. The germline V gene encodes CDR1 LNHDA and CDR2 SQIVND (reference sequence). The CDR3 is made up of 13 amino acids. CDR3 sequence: CASSQAGSYEQYF. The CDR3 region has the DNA TGTGCCAGTAGTCAGGCAGGCTCCTACGAGCAGTACTTC.

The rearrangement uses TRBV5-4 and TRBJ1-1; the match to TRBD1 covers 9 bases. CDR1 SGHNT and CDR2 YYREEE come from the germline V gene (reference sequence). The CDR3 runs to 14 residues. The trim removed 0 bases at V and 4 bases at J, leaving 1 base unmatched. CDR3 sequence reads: CASSLGDRATEAFF. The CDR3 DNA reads TGTGCCAGCAGCTTGGGGGACAGGGCCACTGAAGCTTTCTTT. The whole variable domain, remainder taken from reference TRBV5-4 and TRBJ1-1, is ETGVTQSPTHLIKTRGQQVTLRCSSQSGHNTVSWYQQALGQGPQFIFQYYREEENGRGNFPPRFSGLQFPNYSSELNVNALELDDSALYLCASSLGDRATEAFFGQGTRLTVV.

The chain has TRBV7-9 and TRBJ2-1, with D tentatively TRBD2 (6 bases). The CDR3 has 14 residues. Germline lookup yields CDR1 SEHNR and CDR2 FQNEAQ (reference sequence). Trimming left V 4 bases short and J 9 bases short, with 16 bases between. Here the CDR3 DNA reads TGTGCCAGCAGCTCTGAGACTAGTTCGCGTGAGCAGTTCTTC. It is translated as CASSSETSSREQFF.